This TCR beta chain was recovered during a study of a mutant IDH1 vaccine in newly diagnosed glioma. Stated time point: week 47, end of study. Vaccination used 300 ug of mutant IDH1 20-mer peptide per dose, with topical imiquimod. Donor diagnoses consisted of new WHO grade 3 or 4 IDH1-mutant, ATRX-lost astrocytomas. Germline lookup yields CDR1 LNHNV and CDR2 YYDKDF (reference sequence). The V and J ends lost 0 bases and 6 bases respectively, with 14 bases between them. The CDR3 totals 15 residues. Data came from immunoSEQ multiplex PCR; TCRdb stores just in-frame clones and leaves some out. The table records about 94,000 clones, just under 90% of them present only once. Comments on this clone: Its matching antigen is unknown.

The sample was PBMCs, taken from a glioma patient whose treatment included an IDH1 peptide vaccine. The V gene is TRBV15, the J gene TRBJ1-2; D gene uncertain. The source is a woman aged 50 to 60 with glioma. CDR3 loop: CATSRDLIAEHGYTF. CDR3 DNA: TGTGCCACCAGCAGAGATCTCATCGCTGAGCATGGCTACACCTTC.